The 22 T cell receptor beta chains below come from one sample, sequenced in a study of blood T cell repertoires in COVID-19. The repertoire was sequenced with immunoSEQ multiplex PCR; TCRdb's copy has only in-frame clones and lacks some. The profile shows 300,000 to 400,000 clones, approximately 83% of them singletons. The specimen was PBMCs or T cells enriched from blood (not recorded which). Receptor source: a woman in her forties with acute COVID-19.

This clone was seen a handful of times. The V call is TRBV28, the J call TRBJ1-2; D is unresolved. V was trimmed by 0 bases and J by 8 bases, leaving 16 bases between them. CDR3 length: 15 amino acids. The germline V gene encodes CDR1 MDHEN and CDR2 SYDVKM. CDR3 in amino acids: CASSLWHTGMGGYTF. The CDR3 nucleotides are TGTGCCAGCAGTTTATGGCACACGGGGATGGGGGGCTACACCTTC.

V and J are TRBV28 and TRBJ1-2; D is undetermined. Per germline, CDR1 MDHEN and CDR2 SYDVKM. This CDR3 has 18 amino acids. Trimming cost V 4 bases and J 6 bases, with 27 bases left between them. CDR3 coding DNA: TGTGCCAGCAGTTCCCATACTTCCCCCCCGGTTAGACTTAATGGCTACACCTTC. Its protein is CASSSHTSPPVRLNGYTF.

The rearrangement uses TRBV7-9 and TRBJ1-1; no clear D. V lost 4 bases, J lost 1 base, and 13 bases lay in between. The CDR3 consists of 15 residues. Germline V CDR1 and CDR2: SEHNR, FQNEAQ (reference sequence). Here the CDR3 reads CASSSQVPGNTEAFF. For the CDR3, the DNA is TGTGCCAGCAGCTCCCAGGTTCCAGGGAACACTGAAGCTTTCTTT.

The J gene is TRBJ1-2, the V gene TRBV2, with D unresolved. Germline CDR1 reads SNHLY; CDR2 reads FYNNEI. The CDR3 spans 14 residues. Trimming pared 3 bases from V and 5 bases from J, leaving 13 bases between. CDR3 DNA: TGTGCCAGCAGTGAGCGCGAGGGAGGGTATGGCTACACCTTC. This translates into CASSEREGGYGYTF.

The rearrangement uses TRBV7-2 and TRBJ2-2; D unresolved. The germline V and J ends were trimmed by 1 base and 8 bases, with 5 bases remaining between them. CDR1 and CDR2 from the germline V gene are SGHTA and FQGNSA. CDR3 size: 12 residues. As DNA, the CDR3 is TGTGCCAGCAGCTTAGATCAGGGGGAGCTGTTTTTT. Its protein product is CASSLDQGELFF.

The chain has TRBV19 and TRBJ1-4; unclear D gene. Deletions cut 1 base from V and 0 bases from J, with 6 bases between. The germline V gene encodes CDR1 LNHDA and CDR2 SQIVND (reference sequence). CDR3 length: 15 residues. The CDR3 spells CASSIGGATNEKLFF. The CDR3 DNA is TGTGCCAGTAGTATAGGAGGAGCAACTAATGAAAAACTGTTTTTT.

The chain uses TRBV19 and TRBJ2-3, with 7 bases lining up with TRBD2. J was trimmed by 8 bases and V by 3 bases; bases with no gene match: 11. Germline values: CDR1 LNHDA, CDR2 SQIVND (reference sequence). This CDR3 is 15 amino acids long. DNA of the CDR3: TGTGCCAGTAGTATGGGTCCTAGCCCGGGGGGTACGCAGTATTTT. Translated, it gives CASSMGPSPGGTQYF.

The V and J genes are TRBV2 and TRBJ2-5; the match to TRBD1 covers 8 bases. V lost 4 bases, J lost 2 bases, and 3 bases stayed unmatched. The CDR3 loop spans 14 amino acids. Germline V lookup: CDR1 SNHLY, CDR2 FYNNEI. This CDR3 reads CASSGQGPQETQYF. CDR3 bases: TGTGCCAGCAGTGGACAGGGGCCTCAAGAGACCCAGTACTTC.

The chain has TRBV4-1 and TRBJ2-5; D is perhaps TRBD2 (6 bases). CDR3 size: 16 residues. From germline, CDR1 is MGHRA and CDR2 YSYEKL. V gave up 4 bases and J gave up 1 base, with 16 bases separating them. The CDR3 coding sequence is TGCGCCAGCAGCCCTGGCGGCGGGAAGGCCCAAGAGACCCAGTACTTC. This codes for CASSPGGGKAQETQYF.

This chain connects TRBV28 to TRBJ2-3; perhaps TRBD2 as D (6 bases). Germline assignment: CDR1 MDHEN and CDR2 SYDVKM. The CDR3 runs 13 residues. Trimming stripped 7 bases from V and 4 bases from J, with 12 bases between. The CDR3 is CASIQTGADTQYF. The CDR3 coding sequence is TGTGCCAGCATCCAAACGGGGGCAGATACGCAGTATTTT. Full variable domain (remainder filled in from reference TRBV28 and TRBJ2-3): DVKVTQSSRYLVKRTGEKVFLECVQDMDHENMFWYRQDPGLGLRLIYFSYDVKMKEKGDIPEGYSVSREKKERFSLILESASTNQTSMYLCASIQTGADTQYFGPGTRLTVL.

The chain employs TRBV5-4 and TRBJ2-3; 10 nucleotides agree with TRBD2. The CDR3 is 16 amino acids. Germline CDR1 is SGHNT and CDR2 is YYREEE (reference sequence). The V and J ends lost 6 bases and 2 bases, in that order; junction bases with no gene match: 9. Here the CDR3 reads CASIPSGSYPTDTQYF. CDR3 DNA sequence: TGTGCCAGCATTCCTAGCGGGAGCTATCCCACAGATACGCAGTATTTT.

This sequence joins TRBV4-3 and TRBJ1-1; 8 nucleotides match TRBD1. With V trimmed by 4 bases and J by 0 bases, 10 bases remained unmatched. Germline V lookup: CDR1 LGHNA, CDR2 YSLEER. The CDR3 is made up of 17 amino acids. The CDR3 spells CASSPAPGGLMNTEAFF. Written as DNA, the CDR3 is TGCGCCAGCAGCCCCGCCCCAGGGGGCCTGATGAACACTGAAGCTTTCTTT.

V gene TRBV10-3 combines with J gene TRBJ2-7, with 7 bases matching TRBD1. The V and J ends lost 3 bases and 6 bases, in that order; junction bases with no gene match: 11. Germline V CDR1 and CDR2: ENHRY, SYGVKD. The CDR3 is made up of 15 amino acids. This chain's CDR3 is CAISDPTGPSSEQYF. The CDR3 coding sequence is TGTGCCATCAGTGATCCGACAGGGCCCTCATCCGAGCAGTACTTC.

This clone was seen only a few times. The chain uses TRBV3-1 (or the pseudogene TRBV3-2) and TRBJ2-5; tentatively, D is TRBD2 (6 bases). V dropped 0 bases and J dropped 5 bases, with 7 bases sitting between them. From germline, CDR1 is LGHDT and CDR2 YNNKEL (reference sequence). The CDR3 loop spans 13 amino acids. DNA of the CDR3: TGTGCCAGCAGCCAAGACGGGGGTGAGACCCAGTACTTC. This gives the protein CASSQDGGETQYF.

V gene TRBV6-5 combines with J gene TRBJ1-2; TRBD1 matches 8 bases. With V trimmed by 6 bases and J by 5 bases, 8 bases remained unmatched. CDR3 length: 14 residues. In germline, CDR1 is MNHEY, CDR2 SVGAGI. The CDR3 reads CASRNGQGSYGYTF. CDR3 nucleotide sequence: TGTGCCAGCAGAAATGGACAGGGTTCGTATGGCTACACCTTC.

The chain employs TRBV9 and TRBJ1-3; 8 bases line up with TRBD1. V dropped 0 bases and J dropped 4; count of bases not matched to a gene: 3. The germline CDR1 and CDR2 sequences are SGDLS and YYNGEE. The CDR3 is 15 amino acids. The CDR3 region has the DNA TGTGCCAGCAGCGTAGGACAGGGGTGGGGAAACACCATATATTTT. This codes for CASSVGQGWGNTIYF.

The chain couples TRBV27 to TRBJ1-2; no definite D call. The V end was cut by 4 bases, the J end by 7 bases, with 13 bases between. The CDR3 is 13 residues long. Germline assignment: CDR1 MNHEY and CDR2 SMNVEV (reference sequence). The CDR3: CASSSGGLGGYTF. The CDR3 nucleotides read TGTGCCAGCAGTTCGGGAGGCTTGGGTGGCTACACCTTC.

The genes are TRBV19 and TRBJ1-5, with a possible D match to TRBD1 (6 bases). V lost 7 bases and J 11 bases, leaving 27 bases between the germline ends. CDR3 size: 16 residues. CDR1 and CDR2 (germline): LNHDA, SQIVND (reference sequence). This chain's CDR3 is CASTGAGAGRVETQHF. The CDR3, as DNA: TGTGCCAGTACCGGAGCGGGGGCAGGCCGAGTTGAGACCCAGCATTTT.

The chain couples TRBV15 to TRBJ1-5, with 7 bases matching TRBD1. With 8 bases clipped from V and 5 bases from J, the junction kept 9 bases outside the gene matches. The germline V gene encodes CDR1 LNHNV and CDR2 YYDKDF (reference sequence). The CDR3 covers 14 residues. CDR3 sequence: CATAGTTGHQPQHF. The CDR3 DNA reads TGTGCCACCGCGGGTACGACAGGGCATCAGCCCCAGCATTTT.

The chain uses TRBV5-4 and TRBJ1-1, with D tentatively TRBD1 (6 bases). The CDR3 is made up of 15 amino acids. CDR1 and CDR2 (germline): SGHNT, YYREEE (reference sequence). Trimming took 2 bases from V and 2 from J, leaving 13 bases between them. The CDR3 here is CASSFRLQGNTEAFF. The CDR3 DNA reads TGTGCCAGCAGCTTCCGGTTACAGGGCAACACTGAAGCTTTCTTT.

The chain employs TRBV9 and TRBJ2-1; 8 bases map to TRBD2. Germline trimming cut 4 bases from V and 7 bases from J; bases unmatched to any gene: 10. This CDR3 is 15 amino acids long. CDR1 is SGDLS and CDR2 is YYNGEE in the germline V gene. The CDR3 region has the DNA TGTGCCAGCAGCTTTTTTACCGGGACTAGTAATGAGCAGTTCTTC. Its translation is CASSFFTGTSNEQFF.

This clone was recorded a few times. CDR3 region: CASSVEGTGGAYEQYF. The CDR3 DNA reads TGTGCCAGCAGCGTAGAAGGGACAGGGGGAGCCTACGAGCAGTACTTC. This rearrangement joins TRBV9 to TRBJ2-7; 11 nucleotides agree with TRBD1. The CDR3 covers 16 residues. The germline CDR1 and CDR2 sequences are SGDLS and YYNGEE. V lost 0 bases, J lost 2 bases, and 4 bases stayed unmatched.